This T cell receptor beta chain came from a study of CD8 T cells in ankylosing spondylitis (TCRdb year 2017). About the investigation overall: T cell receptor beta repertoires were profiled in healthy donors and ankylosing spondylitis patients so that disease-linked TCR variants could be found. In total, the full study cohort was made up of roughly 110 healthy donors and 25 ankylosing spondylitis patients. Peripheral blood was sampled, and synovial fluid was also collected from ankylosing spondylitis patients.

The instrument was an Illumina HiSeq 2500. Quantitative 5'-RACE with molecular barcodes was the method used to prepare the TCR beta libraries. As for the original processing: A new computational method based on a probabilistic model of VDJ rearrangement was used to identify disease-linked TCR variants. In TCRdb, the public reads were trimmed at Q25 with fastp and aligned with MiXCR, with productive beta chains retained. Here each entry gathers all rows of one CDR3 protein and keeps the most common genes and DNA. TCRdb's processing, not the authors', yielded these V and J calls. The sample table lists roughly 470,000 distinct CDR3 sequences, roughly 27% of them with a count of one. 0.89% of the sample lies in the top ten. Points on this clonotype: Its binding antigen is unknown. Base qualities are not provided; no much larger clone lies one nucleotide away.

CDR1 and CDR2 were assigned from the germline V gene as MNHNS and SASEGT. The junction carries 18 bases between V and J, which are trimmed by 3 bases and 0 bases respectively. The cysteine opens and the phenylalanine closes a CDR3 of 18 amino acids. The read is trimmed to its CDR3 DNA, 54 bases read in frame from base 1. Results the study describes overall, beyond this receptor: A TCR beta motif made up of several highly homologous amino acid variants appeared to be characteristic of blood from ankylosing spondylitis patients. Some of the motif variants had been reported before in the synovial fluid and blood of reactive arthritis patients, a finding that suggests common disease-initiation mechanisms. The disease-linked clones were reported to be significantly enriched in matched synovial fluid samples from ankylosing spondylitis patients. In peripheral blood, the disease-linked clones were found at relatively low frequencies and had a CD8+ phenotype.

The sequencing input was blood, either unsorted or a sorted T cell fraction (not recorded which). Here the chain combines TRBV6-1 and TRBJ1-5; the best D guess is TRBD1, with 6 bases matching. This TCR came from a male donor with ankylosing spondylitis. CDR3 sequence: CASSEPGHPRVSNQPQHF. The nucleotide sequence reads TGTGCCAGCAGTGAGCCGGGACACCCCCGCGTTAGCAATCAGCCCCAGCATTTT.